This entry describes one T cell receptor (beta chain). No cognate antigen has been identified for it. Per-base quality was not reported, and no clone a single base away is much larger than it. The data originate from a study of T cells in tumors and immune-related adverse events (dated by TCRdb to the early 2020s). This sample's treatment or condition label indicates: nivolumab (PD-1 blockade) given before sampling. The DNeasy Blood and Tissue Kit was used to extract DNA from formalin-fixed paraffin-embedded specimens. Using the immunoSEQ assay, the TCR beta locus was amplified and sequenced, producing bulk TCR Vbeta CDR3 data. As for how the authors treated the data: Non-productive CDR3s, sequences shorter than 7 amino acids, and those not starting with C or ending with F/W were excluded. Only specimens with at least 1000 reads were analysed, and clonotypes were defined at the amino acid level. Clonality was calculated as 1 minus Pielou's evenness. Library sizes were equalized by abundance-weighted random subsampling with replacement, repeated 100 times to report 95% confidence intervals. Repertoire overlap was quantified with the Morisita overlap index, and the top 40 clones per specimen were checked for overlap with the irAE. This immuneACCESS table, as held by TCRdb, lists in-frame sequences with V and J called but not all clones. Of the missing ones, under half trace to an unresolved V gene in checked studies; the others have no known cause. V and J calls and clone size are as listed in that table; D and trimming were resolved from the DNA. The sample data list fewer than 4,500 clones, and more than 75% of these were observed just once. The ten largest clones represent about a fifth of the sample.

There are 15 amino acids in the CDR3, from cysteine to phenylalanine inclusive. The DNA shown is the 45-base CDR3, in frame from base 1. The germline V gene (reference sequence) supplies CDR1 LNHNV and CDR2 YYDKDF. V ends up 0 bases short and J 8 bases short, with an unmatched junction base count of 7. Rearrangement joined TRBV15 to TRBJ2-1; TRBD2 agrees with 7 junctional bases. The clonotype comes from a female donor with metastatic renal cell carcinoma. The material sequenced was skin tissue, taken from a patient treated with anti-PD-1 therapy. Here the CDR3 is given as CATSREGRELDEQFF. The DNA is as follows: TGTGCCACCAGCAGAGAGGGGCGGGAGTTAGATGAGCAGTTCTTC. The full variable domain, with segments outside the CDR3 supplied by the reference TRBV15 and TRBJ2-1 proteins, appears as DAMVIQNPRYQVTQFGKPVTLSCSQTLNHNVMYWYQQKSSQAPKLLFHYYDKDFNNEADTPDNFQSRRPNTSFCFLDIRSPGLGDTAMYLCATSREGRELDEQFFGPGTRLTVL.